The 10 T cell receptor beta chains reported below all come from one sample, sequenced in a study of Ad26.COV2.S vaccination and SARS-CoV-2 variants. Profiled with immunoSEQ multiplex PCR; TCRdb holds only in-frame clones, not every one. The sample consists of about 350,000 clones, approximately 90% of them appearing once. Treatment noted: some 20 received Ad26.COV2.S at low or high dose, single or two shots; 5 received placebo; per-sample allocation not given. Repertoires come from day 63 after the first vaccine or placebo injection. Sample: peripheral blood, taken in a trial of Ad26.COV2.S vaccine versus placebo. The receptors come from a person aged 18-60 years who received the Ad26.COV2.S COVID-19 vaccine or a placebo.

This rearrangement joins TRBV5-1 to TRBJ2-7; 13 bases agree with TRBD2. Trimming took 4 bases from V and 0 from J; bases not matched to a gene: 13. This CDR3 comprises 19 residues. Germline assignment: CDR1 SGHRS and CDR2 YFSETQ. As DNA, the CDR3 is TGCGCCAGCAGCCCAATGGTTGGACTAGCGGGAGCACACTCCTACGAGCAGTACTTC. Translating it yields CASSPMVGLAGAHSYEQYF.

The CDR3 sequence is CASSSEQDGDTEAFF. The CDR3 region has the DNA TGCGCCAGCAGCTCTGAACAGGATGGGGACACTGAAGCTTTCTTT. The chain carries TRBV5-1 and TRBJ1-1, with D possibly being TRBD1 (5 bases). Between the trimmed V and J ends, which lost 3 bases and 3 bases, there was a span of 15 bases. Germline assignment: CDR1 SGHRS and CDR2 YFSETQ. The CDR3 spans 15 residues.

The sample holds a few counts of this clone. The rearrangement joins TRBV9 to TRBJ2-1, with 8 bases lining up with TRBD1. The CDR3 totals 18 residues. Germline loops: CDR1 SGDLS, CDR2 YYNGEE. V was pared by 0 bases and J by 12 bases, with 20 bases of the junction left unmatched. CDR3 protein: CASSVGGPDQGAYGPQFF. DNA of the CDR3: TGTGCCAGCAGCGTAGGAGGCCCAGATCAGGGGGCATATGGGCCGCAGTTCTTC.

J is TRBJ2-7 and V is TRBV5-1; D could derive from TRBD1 or TRBD2 (5 bases each). The CDR3 is 14 amino acids. Trimming cost V 2 bases and J 3 bases, with 12 bases left between them. Germline values: CDR1 SGHRS, CDR2 YFSETQ. CDR3 bases: TGCGCCAGCAGCTTAGGGGACCTGAGCTACGAGCAGTACTTC. This translates into CASSLGDLSYEQYF.

The chain employs TRBV5-4 and TRBJ2-7; tentative D call: TRBD2 (5 bases). V was pared by 2 bases and J by 3 bases, with 12 bases between. CDR1 is SGHNT and CDR2 is YYREEE in the germline V gene (reference sequence). The CDR3 has 14 amino acids. CDR3 sequence reads: CASSFWARGYEQYF. Here the CDR3 DNA reads TGTGCCAGCAGCTTTTGGGCTCGGGGCTACGAGCAGTACTTC. Based on the CDR3 plus reference TRBV5-4 and TRBJ2-7, the full variable domain is ETGVTQSPTHLIKTRGQQVTLRCSSQSGHNTVSWYQQALGQGPQFIFQYYREEENGRGNFPPRFSGLQFPNYSSELNVNALELDDSALYLCASSFWARGYEQYFGPGTRLTVT.

This clone was observed a single time. The J gene is TRBJ2-7, the V gene TRBV6-2 or TRBV6-3; D remains ambiguous. Germline CDR1 MNHEY, CDR2 SVGEGT. The CDR3 spans 15 residues. V was pared by 0 bases and J by 3 bases, with 12 bases between. The CDR3 is CASSYSILGLYEQYF. CDR3 nucleotide sequence: TGTGCCAGCAGTTACTCGATACTGGGCCTCTACGAGCAGTACTTC.

The chain joins TRBV5-1 to TRBJ2-2; TRBD1 aligns across 7 bases. J gave up 7 bases and V 4 bases, and 7 bases lay outside the gene matches. This CDR3 region has 14 residues. The V gene's germline CDR1 is SGHRS and CDR2 YFSETQ. The CDR3: CASSPTGDGGELFF. The DNA of the CDR3 is TGCGCCAGCAGCCCAACAGGGGACGGCGGGGAGCTGTTTTTT.

This clone is a singleton in its sample. This rearrangement joins TRBV11-2 to TRBJ1-4; 9 nucleotides align to TRBD1. Unmatched junction bases numbered 16, after V lost 4 bases and J lost 7 bases. CDR1 is SGHAT and CDR2 is FQNNGV in the germline V gene. The CDR3 has 18 residues. CDR3 in amino acids: CASSSRSANGTGREKLFF. DNA of the CDR3: TGTGCCAGCAGCTCCCGCAGCGCTAACGGGACAGGGCGTGAAAAACTGTTTTTT. The variable domain in full, completed from reference TRBV11-2 and TRBJ1-4, reads EAGVAQSPRYKIIEKRQSVAFWCNPISGHATLYWYQQILGQGPKLLIQFQNNGVVDDSQLPKDRFSAERLKGVDSTLKIQPAKLEDSAVYLCASSSRSANGTGREKLFFGSGTQLSVL.

In its sample, this clone was seen once. The chain recombines TRBV28 with TRBJ1-2, with D unclear. This CDR3 is built from 13 residues. V lost 5 bases and J lost 8, with 15 bases in between. Germline CDR1 and CDR2: MDHEN and SYDVKM. The DNA for the CDR3 is TGTGCCAGCAGTACCGGGGATACCAAAGGCTACACCTTC. As protein: CASSTGDTKGYTF.

This clone occurred once. The rearrangement links TRBV28 to TRBJ2-1; tentatively, D is TRBD1 (6 bases). The V gene lost 3 bases and the J gene lost 10 bases, with 13 bases spanning the gap. The CDR3 is 13 amino acids. Germline V gene sequence: CDR1 MDHEN, CDR2 SYDVKM. In DNA, the CDR3 is TGTGCCAGCAGTTTCCTACGGACAGCCGAGCAGTTCTTC. Translation: CASSFLRTAEQFF.